Each of the 9 T cell receptor beta chains below was sequenced from the same sample in a study of blood T cell repertoires in COVID-19. Clones were read by immunoSEQ multiplex PCR, and TCRdb kept only the in-frame ones, dropping some. The sample consists of about 290,000 clones, around 90% of them appearing once. The specimen sequenced was PBMCs or T cells enriched from blood (not recorded which). These receptors were taken from a woman in her 40s who had recovered from COVID-19.

The J gene is TRBJ2-7, the V gene TRBV18, with 11 bases that match TRBD2. The CDR3 contains 16 residues. The germline CDR1 and CDR2 sequences are KGHSH and LQKENI. V was pared by 6 bases and J by 9 bases, with 16 bases of the junction left unmatched. The CDR3 region has the DNA TGTGCCAGCTCCCGTCCTGTAGCGGGAGGGCGTTATGTGCAGTACTTC. It specifies CASSRPVAGGRYVQYF.

The chain employs TRBV6-1 and TRBJ2-7; D might be TRBD2 (5 bases). Trimming cost V 10 bases and J 3 bases, with 16 bases left between them. Germline V gene data show CDR1 as MNHNS and CDR2 as SASEGT. CDR3 length: 13 amino acids. The CDR3 DNA reads TGTGCCACCCAGGACTTCCGGGACTACGAGCAGTACTTC. This codes for CATQDFRDYEQYF.

This clone was counted a single time. The V and J genes are TRBV11-2 and TRBJ2-7; perhaps TRBD2 as D (6 bases). V was pared by 6 bases and J by 6 bases, with 18 bases between. From germline, CDR1 is SGHAT and CDR2 FQNNGV. The CDR3 is 14 amino acids. The CDR3 spells CASSSGLPEGEQYF. For the CDR3, the DNA is TGTGCCAGCAGTTCGGGACTCCCTGAGGGCGAGCAGTACTTC.

This chain joins TRBV7-2 and TRBJ2-7; D may be TRBD2 (6 bases). V was trimmed by 5 bases and J by 6 bases, leaving 20 bases between them. The CDR3 is 15 amino acids. Germline CDR1 SGHTA, CDR2 FQGNSA. The CDR3 region is CASSDAGSGVFEQYF. As DNA, the CDR3 is TGTGCCAGCAGCGACGCAGGTTCGGGGGTATTCGAGCAGTACTTC.

This chain connects TRBV6-5 to TRBJ2-7; 11 bases fit TRBD2. Germline CDR1 reads MNHEY; CDR2 reads SVGAGI. The length of the CDR3 is 15 residues. V trimming: 6 bases; J trimming: 3 bases; junction bases outside the gene matches: 7. CDR3 region: CASRPAGTSGYEQYF. The CDR3 DNA sequence: TGTGCCAGCAGACCAGCCGGGACTAGCGGCTACGAGCAGTACTTC.

The V call is TRBV3-1 (or the pseudogene TRBV3-2), the J call TRBJ1-1, with D unresolved. V shed 5 bases and J shed 6 bases, with 10 bases lying between them. Germline V gene sequence: CDR1 LGHDT, CDR2 YNNKEL (reference sequence). CDR3 size: 12 residues. This CDR3 is CASSFRGSEAFF. DNA of the CDR3: TGTGCCAGCAGCTTTCGCGGCTCTGAAGCTTTCTTT.

The chain recombines TRBV5-1 with TRBJ2-1, with TRBD2 identical over 9 bases. The ends lost 4 bases at V and 8 bases at J; junction bases unmatched: 10. The CDR3 consists of 15 residues. The germline CDR1 and CDR2 sequences are SGHRS and YFSETQ. The CDR3 region is CASSPNVAGVDEQFF. For the CDR3, the DNA is TGCGCCAGCAGCCCCAACGTAGCGGGAGTTGATGAGCAGTTCTTC.

This chain uses TRBV18 with TRBJ1-1; TRBD1 might be the D (5 bases). CDR3 length: 14 amino acids. Trimming cost V 1 base and J 4 bases, with 10 bases left between them. Germline V gene data show CDR1 as KGHSH and CDR2 as LQKENI. CDR3 protein: CASSPRREGTEAFF. The CDR3 nucleotides are TGTGCCAGCTCACCACGCAGGGAGGGCACTGAAGCTTTCTTT.

V gene TRBV9 combines with J gene TRBJ1-6; D perhaps matches TRBD1 (5 bases). V was shortened by 3 bases and J by 9 bases, with 10 bases between the two germline ends. In germline, CDR1 is SGDLS, CDR2 YYNGEE. CDR3 size: 13 residues. CDR3 region: CASSARGSSPLHF. Written as DNA, the CDR3 is TGTGCCAGCAGCGCAAGGGGAAGTTCACCCCTCCACTTT.